These T cell receptor beta chains were read from a single sample in a study of blood T cell repertoires in COVID-19. Profiling relied on immunoSEQ multiplex PCR, and the TCRdb table lists in-frame clones only, not all of them. The data show 200,000 to 250,000 clones, approximately 83% seen once. Material for sequencing was peripheral blood. The receptors were sampled from a man older than 75 with acute or convalescent COVID-19. Each CDR3 is given with its conserved first and last residue.

TRBV6-5	TRBJ1-1	CATSRGGWAEAFF
TRBV28	TRBJ1-2	CASNRDRGNWLGGYTF
TRBV28	TRBJ1-6	CASTGGTAGGNSPLHF
TRBV4-2	TRBJ1-4	CASSQTRQENEKLFF
TRBV12-3/TRBV12-4	TRBJ2-3	CASSFTGLRTQYF
TRBV18	TRBJ1-1	CASSPGGSLYRTEAFF
TRBV28	TRBJ1-5	CASSPRQGHWPQHF
TRBV10-2	TRBJ1-5	CASSDRGPDQPQHF
TRBV4-1	TRBJ1-5	CASSQEGQGAVSNQPQHF
TRBV11-1	TRBJ2-3	CASRLAVSTDTQYF
TRBV6-2/TRBV6-3	TRBJ2-4	CASSYAGGPLGAKNIQYF
TRBV27	TRBJ1-4	CASSLSRTANEKLFF
TRBV6-5	TRBJ2-7	CASSSGQHYEQYF
TRBV2	TRBJ2-3	CASSPFLYTQYF